Each of the 7 T cell receptor beta chains below was sequenced from the same sample in a study of T-cell memory formation after mild COVID-19. TCRdb called the 5' RACE reads again in MiXCR, with one record for every CDR3 protein. Here the sample spans about 190,000 distinct CDR3 sequences, 10% being singletons. The specimen sequenced was PBMCs or a T cell subset sorted from them (not recorded which). The receptors here all came from a man aged 18 to 29 who had mild COVID-19 (a few samples of this study predate the infection). Cell type and time point are not known.

The V and J genes are TRBV7-9 and TRBJ2-7; TRBD2 matches 8 bases. With 5 bases clipped from V and 2 bases from J, the junction kept 11 bases outside the gene matches. CDR1 SEHNR and CDR2 FQNEAQ come from the germline V gene (reference sequence). The length of the CDR3 is 16 residues. CDR3 in amino acids: CASSGGGAGAAYEQYF. CDR3 DNA: TGTGCCAGCAGCGGAGGGGGAGCGGGGGCGGCCTACGAGCAGTACTTC.

The chain employs TRBV7-2 and TRBJ2-3; 10 bases fit TRBD2. This CDR3 has 18 residues. J gave up 0 bases and V 0 bases, and 6 bases lay outside the gene matches. Per germline, CDR1 SGHTA and CDR2 FQGNSA. The CDR3, as DNA: TGTGCCAGCAGCTTAGCTAGCGGGGGGAGTAGTAGCACAGATACGCAGTATTTT. Translating it yields CASSLASGGSSSTDTQYF.

V is TRBV7-3 and J is TRBJ2-1, with D maybe TRBD2 (5 bases). Trimming pared 1 base from V and 9 bases from J, leaving 16 bases between. Germline CDR1 reads SGHTA; CDR2 reads FQGTGA. The CDR3 covers 15 residues. The DNA of the CDR3 is TGTGCCAGCAGCTTAAGTAGCGAGCGAGGTGGTGAGCAGTTCTTC. Translation: CASSLSSERGGEQFF.

V and J are TRBV7-2 and TRBJ2-1; no clear D gene. CDR1 and CDR2 from the germline V gene are SGHTA and FQGNSA. The CDR3 runs 15 residues. Trimming left V 1 base short and J 5 bases short, with 12 bases between. CDR3 bases: TGTGCCAGCAGCTTAGTTGGCGGAAACGACAATGAGCAGTTCTTC. It translates to CASSLVGGNDNEQFF. Drawing the rest from reference TRBV7-2 and TRBJ2-1, the complete variable domain is GAGVSQSPSNKVTEKGKDVELRCDPISGHTALYWYRQSLGQGLEFLIYFQGNSAPDKSGLPSDRFSAERTGGSVSTLTIQRTQQEDSAVYLCASSLVGGNDNEQFFGPGTRLTVL.

This clonotype has only a few counts. The chain recombines TRBV3-1 with TRBJ1-1; possibly TRBD1 for D (5 bases). Per germline, CDR1 LGHDT and CDR2 YNNKEL (reference sequence). V lost 1 base and J 11 bases, leaving 14 bases between the germline ends. The CDR3 is 13 residues long. CDR3: CASSQAAGEGAFF. In DNA, the CDR3 is TGTGCCAGCAGCCAAGCAGCGGGGGAGGGTGCTTTCTTT.

The rearrangement links TRBV6-2 or TRBV6-3 to TRBJ2-1; D call uncertain. The germline V gene has CDR1 MNHEY and CDR2 SVGEGT. This CDR3 is built from 14 residues. V was cut by 6 bases and J by 0 bases, with 9 bases left in between. CDR3 in amino acids: CASSYLRSYNEQFF. The CDR3 nucleotides are TGTGCCAGCAGCTATTTGCGCTCCTACAATGAGCAGTTCTTC.

This clonotype appeared many times. The rearrangement joins TRBV20-1 to TRBJ2-6, with D perhaps being TRBD1 or TRBD2 (5 bases each). Trimming removed 2 bases from V and 4 bases from J, with 9 bases in between. CDR3 length: 14 residues. Germline assignment: CDR1 DFQATT and CDR2 SNEGSKA (reference sequence). CDR3: CSARSGTGANVLTF. CDR3 DNA: TGCAGTGCTAGATCGGGGACCGGGGCCAACGTCCTGACTTTC.